Listed here are 3 T cell receptor beta chains from one sample, sequenced in a study of low-dose radiotherapy and immunotherapy resistance in tumors. The time point denotes: after trial treatment. Treatment denoted: LDRT plus nivolumab, ipilimumab, low-dose cyclophosphamide and aspirin (RACIN trial). TRAV- and TRBV-specific primers primed first-strand cDNA, covering alpha and beta chains. The authors amplified TCRs for 15 to 25 PCR cycles with a constant-region primer and a V-primer adapter. TCRdb independently ran MiXCR on the reads; one entry per CDR3 protein. Of tens of thousands of distinct CDR3 sequences in the sample, 15% to 20% are singletons; the top ten hold approximately 1.5%. Sequenced material: PBMCs, taken after low-dose radiotherapy plus immunotherapy. All receptors derive from a male donor with prostate cancer.

A note on this clonotype: A far larger clone is a single base away, which makes a read error likely. The chain has TRBV5-3 and TRBJ2-7; weak D call: TRBD1 (6 bases). TRBV5-3 is known as an ORF, though its function is uncertain. This CDR3 comprises 13 residues. Here the CDR3 reads CASSSKGAYEQYF. The CDR3 DNA follows: TGTGCCAGCAGCTCAAAGGGGGCCTACGAGCAGTACTTC.

With respect to this clonotype: It differs at one base from a far larger clone, so likely a read error. The genes are TRBV28 and TRBJ2-5; D is tentatively TRBD1 or TRBD2 (5 bases each). This CDR3 comprises 15 residues. V was shortened by 5 bases and J by 11 bases, with 24 bases between the two germline ends. Germline values: CDR1 MDHEN, CDR2 SYDVKM. CDR3 amino acids: CASSPSGTVPYDQYF. CDR3 nucleotide sequence: TGTGCCAGCAGTCCCTCCGGGACCGTGCCCTACGATCAGTACTTC.

A few counts support this clonotype. The chain joins TRBV19 to TRBJ1-5; D gene unclear. The germline V gene encodes CDR1 LNHDA and CDR2 SQIVND (reference sequence). This CDR3 spans 15 amino acids. V was cut by 1 base and J by 7 bases, with 14 bases left in between. The CDR3 loop is CASSIAQAGWQPQHF. Written as DNA, the CDR3 is TGTGCCAGTAGTATAGCTCAGGCGGGGTGGCAGCCCCAGCATTTT. The whole variable domain, remainder taken from reference TRBV19 and TRBJ1-5, is DGGITQSPKYLFRKEGQNVTLSCEQNLNHDAMYWYRQDPGQGLRLIYYSQIVNDFQKGDIAEGYSVSREKKESFPLTVTSAQKNPTAFYLCASSIAQAGWQPQHFGDGTRLSIL.